This T cell receptor beta chain was profiled in a study of T cells in Graves' hyperthyroidism and ophthalmopathy. RNA transcripts provided the source from which TCR beta CDR3 regions were amplified. HTBI primers drove first-round RT-PCR of the TCR CDR3. TCRdb re-analysed the multiplex PCR reads in MiXCR, keeping a single row per CDR3 protein. The data show around 560,000 distinct CDR3 sequences, around 15% seen once. Germline CDR1 is MDHEN and CDR2 is SYDVKM. This CDR3 spans 15 amino acids. Unmatched junction bases numbered 9, after V lost 6 bases and J lost 7 bases. Material for sequencing was blood. The TCR sequence derives from a woman under 30 with Graves' hyperthyroidism. The V and J genes are TRBV28 and TRBJ2-1; 10 positions match TRBD2. For the CDR3, the DNA is TGTGCCAGCAGCGTGGATAATAGCGGGAGGAATGAGCAGTTCTTC. It translates to CASSVDNSGRNEQFF.